This paragraph reports one T cell receptor (beta chain). The antigen this receptor binds is unknown. Base qualities are missing; no much larger clone stands one base away. The sample comes from a study of T-cell reconstitution after alpha-beta-depleted transplantation in children (dated by TCRdb to between 2015 and 2016). With respect to the entire study: Using TCR repertoire profiling, the study followed T-cell immune reconstitution in a quantitative way in children after TCRalphabeta/CD19-depleted allogeneic hematopoietic cell transplantation.

The meaning of the sample's treatment or condition label: allogeneic hematopoietic cell transplantation with graft depleted of TCRalphabeta T cells and CD19 B cells. TCRalphabeta/CD19-depleted allogeneic hematopoietic cell grafts were given to the transplant recipients, all of whom were children. V is reduced by 6 bases and J by 0 bases, leaving a spacing of 24 bases between them. Taken from cysteine to phenylalanine, the CDR3 has 19 residues. The entry retains the CDR3 DNA only, 57 bases that are in frame from base 1. The germline V gene (reference sequence) provides CDR1 SGHAT and CDR2 FQDESV. The method was PCR. TCRdb shows the sequencer as Illumina HiSeq 2500. TCR library preparation used molecular barcoding, with unique molecular identifiers applied to normalize quantification of the TCRbeta repertoire. The public reads were quality trimmed at Q25 with fastp and then assembled into clones with MiXCR by TCRdb, keeping productive beta chains. Rows merge per CDR3 protein into single entries with the most common DNA and genes. The sample table contains about 90,000 distinct CDR3 sequences; only one count was recorded for around a sixth of them. In total, the top ten clones hold 20% of the sample.

Results the study describes overall, beyond this receptor: In some patients, high TCRbeta diversity at day 60 was attributed to recipient T cells and intrathymic progenitors that had survived conditioning. Apparently early alphabetaT-cell count recovery about two months after transplant reportedly relied on only several hundred rapidly expanded clones derived from non-depleted graft cells. Over the following months the frequencies of hyperexpanded clones went down, and after one year T-cell counts and TCRbeta diversity were mostly credited to newly produced T cells.

The sequencing here drew on PBMCs, mostly from graft donor cells, taken 180 days after TCRalphabeta/CD19-depleted stem cell transplant. The rearrangement joined TRBV11-1 to TRBJ1-3; the D gene is perhaps TRBD1, on 6 matching bases. This clonotype was obtained from a male patient under 10 years old who had a stem cell transplant for acute lymphoblastic leukemia, so the T cells may come from the graft donor. The nucleotide sequence reads TGTGCCAGCAGAGACTATAGGGACACGACCCCTCGCTCTGGAAACACCATATATTTT. Its translation reads: CASRDYRDTTPRSGNTIYF.